A selection of T cell receptor beta chains follows, all from one sample in a study of T-cell reconstitution after alpha-beta-depleted transplantation in children. TCRdb reprocessed the PCR reads via MiXCR and lists one record per CDR3 protein. There are around 200,000 distinct CDR3 sequences in the sample; about 8.7% occur only once, and roughly a third lies in the top ten. The sequencing used PBMCs, mostly from graft donor cells, collected 360 days after TCRalphabeta/CD19-depleted stem cell transplant. The origin of the receptors is a male patient aged 2-10 years who had a stem cell transplant for acute myeloid leukemia, so the T cells may come from the graft donor. CDR3s include the opening cysteine and the closing phenylalanine or tryptophan. The order of the fields is CDR3 protein, V gene, CDR3 length.

CASSYDTGELFF	TRBV7-3	12
CASGPRGLAGSFEQFF	TRBV12-5	16
CASSLALLAANQETQYF	TRBV5-1	17
CASSWLGAGTNQPQHF	TRBV12-3/TRBV12-4	16
CASSQGGLFSNEQFF	TRBV6-1	15
CSGDHNEQFF	TRBV29-1	10
CASSLALSTDTQYF	TRBV7-2	14
CASSLDGTDLYNEQFF	TRBV5-1	16
CASSLHREETQYF	TRBV18	13
CASSLGAADTQYF	TRBV7-8	13